This TCR beta chain was captured in a study of cytomegalovirus exposure and HLA in healthy donors. Study summary: About 80 million unique TCRs from HLA-typed donors were held in an early data release.

On this clone: Antigen: not known.

With 1 base clipped from V and 2 bases from J, the junction kept 3 bases outside the gene matches. Germline V lookup: CDR1 MGHRA, CDR2 YSYEKL. This CDR3 has 16 amino acids. Study-level results: There were several of the most significant clusters that appeared linked to common viral pathogens in a later analysis. 87-base-pair reads could not separate some V segments, including TRBV6-2 and TRBV6-3. Most TCR sequences were seen very rarely across donors, but some public TCRs occurred in many.

PCR was performed using 60 Vbeta and 13 Jbeta primers. Clones were read by immunoSEQ multiplex PCR, and TCRdb kept only the in-frame ones, dropping some. The sample holds 150,000 to 200,000 clones, 86% seen once. Sequencing was done on a sample of PBMCs. This chain joins TRBV4-1 and TRBJ2-3; TRBD2 matches at 10 bases. This receptor was identified in a woman between 18 and 29 years old in good health and CMV-seronegative. CDR3 in DNA: TGCGCCAGCAGCCAAGGCCTAGCGGGGGACACAGATACGCAGTATTTT. This codes for CASSQGLAGDTDTQYF.